This TCR beta chain was obtained from a study of blood T cell repertoires in COVID-19. As handled by the study authors: Scientists estimated how many nucleated cells there were by amplifying reference gene primers. Repertoires were generated with immunoSEQ multiplex PCR, while TCRdb's copy carries only in-frame clones and drops some. The V and J calls and the clone size are those of that table, but D and trimming were determined from the DNA. The sample yields 300,000 to 400,000 clones, around 89% seen once. Donors of Cohort 3 who recovered were those that had two negative PCRs, clearance, or symptom resolution. V shed 3 bases and J shed 10 bases, with 9 bases lying between them. The CDR3 length is 12 residues. Per the germline V gene, CDR1 is KGHDR and CDR2 is SFDVKD.

The sequencing input was PBMCs or T cells enriched from blood (not recorded which). This chain links TRBV24-1 with TRBJ2-1; no clear D. This receptor was identified in a man between 18 and 35 years old who had recovered from COVID-19. The CDR3, as DNA: TGTGCCACCAGTGATCCCGAGACAGAGCAGTTCTTC. This gives the protein CATSDPETEQFF.